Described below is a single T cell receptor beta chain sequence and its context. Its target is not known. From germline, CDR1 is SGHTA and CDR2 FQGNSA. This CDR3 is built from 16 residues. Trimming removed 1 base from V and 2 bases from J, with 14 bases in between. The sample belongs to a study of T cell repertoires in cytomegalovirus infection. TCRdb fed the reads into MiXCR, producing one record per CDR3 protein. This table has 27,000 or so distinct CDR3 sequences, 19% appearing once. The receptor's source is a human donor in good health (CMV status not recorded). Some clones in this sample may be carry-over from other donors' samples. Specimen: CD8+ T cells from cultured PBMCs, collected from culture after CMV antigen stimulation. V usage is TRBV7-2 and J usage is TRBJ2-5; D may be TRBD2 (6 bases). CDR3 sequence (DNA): TGTGCCAGCAGCTTAGAGCCTAGCGACAGTCAAGAGACCCAGTACTTC. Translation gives CASSLEPSDSQETQYF.